Below, 18 T cell receptor beta chains from the same sample are listed, as sequenced in a study of blood T cell repertoires in COVID-19. The protocol was immunoSEQ multiplex PCR, while the TCRdb copy is restricted to in-frame clones and leaves out a portion. The data show about 60,000 clones, over 80% seen once. The sample was peripheral blood. All receptors derive from a human donor in a cohort sampled during active COVID-19.

This chain's CDR3 is CASSLTGADTQYF. CDR3 coding DNA: TGTGCCAGCAGCTTAACAGGGGCGGATACGCAGTATTTT. This chain connects TRBV7-2 to TRBJ2-3, with TRBD1 identical over 7 bases. The V gene end was trimmed by 2 bases and the J gene end by 6 bases; junction bases not matched to a gene: 2. CDR3 length: 13 amino acids. Looked up from germline, CDR1 is SGHTA and CDR2 is FQGNSA. The full variable domain, completed using reference TRBV7-2 and TRBJ2-3, is GAGVSQSPSNKVTEKGKDVELRCDPISGHTALYWYRQSLGQGLEFLIYFQGNSAPDKSGLPSDRFSAERTGGSVSTLTIQRTQQEDSAVYLCASSLTGADTQYFGPGTRLTVL.

The rearrangement links TRBV6-2 or TRBV6-3 to TRBJ2-2; TRBD2 matches 15 bases. Germline values: CDR1 MNHEY, CDR2 SVGEGT. V shed 2 bases and J 3 bases; nucleotides not matched to a gene: 7. This CDR3 region has 19 residues. CDR3 nucleotide sequence: TGTGCCAGCAGTTACCCCCGGACTAGCGGGGGGGCATACACCGGGGAGCTGTTTTTT. Protein product: CASSYPRTSGGAYTGELFF.

V is TRBV28 and J is TRBJ1-2, with unresolved D. Germline V CDR1 and CDR2: MDHEN, SYDVKM. The ends were cut back, 3 bases at V and 4 bases at J, with 9 bases in the middle. The CDR3 sequence is 13 residues long. Here the CDR3 reads CASSFTAGYGYTF. The CDR3 region has the DNA TGTGCCAGCAGTTTTACGGCGGGCTATGGCTACACCTTC.

The gene calls are TRBV6-5 and TRBJ2-5; TRBD1 aligns across 8 bases. The trim removed 2 bases at V and 5 bases at J, leaving 4 bases unmatched. Germline V gene sequence: CDR1 MNHEY, CDR2 SVGAGI. The CDR3 covers 14 residues. Written as DNA, the CDR3 is TGTGCCAGCAGTTACCCGGGACAGGTTGAGACCCAGTACTTC. Translation: CASSYPGQVETQYF.

This chain links TRBV5-6 with TRBJ1-2, with 8 bases that match TRBD1. The CDR3 length is 15 residues. Losses at the gene ends were 0 bases for V and 4 bases for J; bases not matched to a gene: 5. Germline V lookup: CDR1 SGHDT, CDR2 YYEEEE. DNA of the CDR3: TGTGCCAGCAGCTTGGAGCAGGGGGCCTCCTATGGCTACACCTTC. Translation gives CASSLEQGASYGYTF.

The genes are TRBV7-9 and TRBJ1-2; 7 nucleotides match TRBD1. CDR3 length equals 15 residues. CDR1 SEHNR and CDR2 FQNEAQ come from the germline V gene (reference sequence). With V trimmed by 2 bases and J by 5 bases, 8 bases remained unmatched. Here the CDR3 reads CASSLISIQGYGYTF. CDR3 coding DNA: TGTGCCAGCAGCTTAATCAGTATACAGGGGTATGGCTACACCTTC. Drawing the rest from reference TRBV7-9 and TRBJ1-2, the complete variable domain is DTGVSQNPRHKITKRGQNVTFRCDPISEHNRLYWYRQTLGQGPEFLTYFQNEAQLEKSRLLSDRFSAERPKGSFSTLEIQRTEQGDSAMYLCASSLISIQGYGYTFGSGTRLTVV.

The V gene is TRBV11-2, the J gene TRBJ2-3, with a tentative D call TRBD2 (6 bases). There are 15 residues in the CDR3. Trimming removed 4 bases from V and 4 bases from J, with 15 bases in between. Germline V gene sequence: CDR1 SGHAT, CDR2 FQNNGV. CDR3 loop: CASSSRGVSADTQYF. Written as DNA, the CDR3 is TGTGCCAGCAGCTCCCGCGGGGTGAGCGCAGATACGCAGTATTTT.

The chain employs TRBV28 and TRBJ1-2, with a tentative D call TRBD1 (6 bases). Germline CDR1 and CDR2: MDHEN and SYDVKM. The CDR3 is 14 amino acids. Trimming stripped 2 bases from V and 7 bases from J, with 14 bases between. CDR3 protein: CASSLGGSPSGYTF. CDR3 nucleotides: TGTGCCAGCAGTTTAGGGGGCAGCCCTAGTGGCTACACCTTC.

This CDR3 reads CASSSRLVDEQFF. The DNA of the CDR3 is TGTGCCAGCAGTTCAAGACTAGTGGATGAGCAGTTCTTC. V and J are TRBV11-3 and TRBJ2-1; D is possibly TRBD2 (6 bases). CDR1 SGHNT and CDR2 YENEEA come from the germline V gene. CDR3 length equals 13 residues. The V end was cut by 6 bases, the J end by 8 bases, with 14 bases between.

This sequence joins TRBV19 and TRBJ2-3; 7 bases are shared with TRBD2. V shed 5 bases, J shed 3 bases, and the junction held 5 bases outside the gene matches. The CDR3 contains 14 residues. Per germline, CDR1 LNHDA and CDR2 SQIVND (reference sequence). The CDR3 coding sequence is TGTGCCAGTAGTCCGCAGGGAGGGACAGATACGCAGTATTTT. This translates into CASSPQGGTDTQYF.

This clone was seen just once. The rearrangement links TRBV7-2 to TRBJ1-2; 8 nucleotides match TRBD1. The CDR3 sequence is 16 residues long. CDR1 is SGHTA and CDR2 is FQGNSA in the germline V gene. With 5 bases clipped from V and 4 bases from J, the junction kept 12 bases outside the gene matches. The CDR3 DNA is TGTGCCAGCAGCCAAGGCGGGCCAGGGGGCGCCTATGGCTACACCTTC. Encoded protein: CASSQGGPGGAYGYTF. Filled out from reference TRBV7-2 and TRBJ1-2, the complete variable domain reads GAGVSQSPSNKVTEKGKDVELRCDPISGHTALYWYRQSLGQGLEFLIYFQGNSAPDKSGLPSDRFSAERTGGSVSTLTIQRTQQEDSAVYLCASSQGGPGGAYGYTFGSGTRLTVV.

The CDR3 sequence is CAWSPGTGIHEQYF. Written as DNA, the CDR3 is TGTGCCTGGAGTCCTGGGACAGGGATCCACGAGCAGTACTTC. The chain uses TRBV30 and TRBJ2-7; TRBD1 aligns across 9 bases. The CDR3 has 14 residues. The germline V gene encodes CDR1 GTSNPN and CDR2 SVGIG (reference sequence). V lost 2 bases to trimming and J lost 5 bases; unmatched junction nucleotides: 7.

The V and J genes are TRBV7-3 and TRBJ2-7, with 9 bases that match TRBD2. The junction had 2 bases not matched to a gene; V was cut back by 5 bases and J by 3 bases. CDR3 length: 13 residues. Germline V CDR1 and CDR2: SGHTA, FQGTGA. The CDR3 DNA reads TGTGCCAGCAGCCTGACTAGCGGCTACGAGCAGTACTTC. Translated: CASSLTSGYEQYF.

The chain has TRBV2 and TRBJ1-6; a weak D match, TRBD1 (6 bases). This CDR3 has 16 amino acids. Germline V gene data show CDR1 as SNHLY and CDR2 as FYNNEI. V was pared by 6 bases and J by 6 bases, with 18 bases between. CDR3 sequence reads: CASRLIRGLSNSPLHF. The CDR3 DNA sequence: TGTGCCAGCAGGTTAATCAGGGGTCTGAGTAATTCACCCCTCCACTTT.

CDR3 sequence: CASSFLGAGEGEQFF. CDR3 DNA sequence: TGTGCCAGCAGCTTCTTAGGAGCGGGAGAGGGTGAGCAGTTCTTC. The J gene is TRBJ2-1, the V gene TRBV28; 8 bases align to TRBD2. V lost 6 bases and J lost 9; bases outside the gene matches: 13. CDR1 is MDHEN, CDR2 SYDVKM, per germline. There are 15 residues in the CDR3.

J is TRBJ2-2 and V is TRBV7-2, with 7 bases aligning to TRBD2. Trimming took 3 bases from V and 5 from J; bases not matched to a gene: 9. Germline CDR1 and CDR2: SGHTA and FQGNSA. The CDR3 is made up of 16 amino acids. CDR3 bases: TGTGCCAGCAGCTTTCTGGCGGGAGCTCGGACCGGGGAGCTGTTTTTT. It translates to CASSFLAGARTGELFF.

The V and J genes are TRBV5-1 and TRBJ1-2, with TRBD1 identical over 10 bases. The junction had 2 bases not matched to a gene; V was cut back by 0 bases and J by 3 bases. CDR1 SGHRS and CDR2 YFSETQ come from the germline V gene. The CDR3 is made up of 15 amino acids. CDR3 protein: CASSLEGQGHYGYTF. DNA for the CDR3: TGCGCCAGCAGCTTGGAGGGACAGGGGCACTATGGCTACACCTTC.

The genes are TRBV6-2 or TRBV6-3 and TRBJ2-1; 8 bases match TRBD1. This CDR3 has 15 amino acids. V lost 0 bases, J lost 7 bases, and 5 bases stayed unmatched. Germline CDR1 reads MNHEY; CDR2 reads SVGEGT. CDR3 DNA: TGTGCCAGCAGTTACTCCGGACAGGGTGCTAATGAGCAGTTCTTC. This codes for CASSYSGQGANEQFF.